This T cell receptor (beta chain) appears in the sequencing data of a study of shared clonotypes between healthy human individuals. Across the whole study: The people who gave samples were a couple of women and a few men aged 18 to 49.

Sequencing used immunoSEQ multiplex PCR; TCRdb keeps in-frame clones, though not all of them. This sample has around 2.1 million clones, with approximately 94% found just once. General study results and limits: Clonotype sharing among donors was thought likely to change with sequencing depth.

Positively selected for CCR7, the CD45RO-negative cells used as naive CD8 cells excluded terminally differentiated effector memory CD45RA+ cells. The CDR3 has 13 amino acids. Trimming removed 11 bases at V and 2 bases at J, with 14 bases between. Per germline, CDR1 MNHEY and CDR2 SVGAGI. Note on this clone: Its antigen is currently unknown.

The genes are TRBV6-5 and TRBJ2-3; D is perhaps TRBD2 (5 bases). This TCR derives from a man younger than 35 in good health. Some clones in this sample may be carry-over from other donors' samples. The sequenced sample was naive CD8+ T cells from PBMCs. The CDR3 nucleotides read TGTGCCGCCACAGCGGAGGACACAGATACGCAGTATTTT. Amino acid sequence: CAATAEDTDTQYF.